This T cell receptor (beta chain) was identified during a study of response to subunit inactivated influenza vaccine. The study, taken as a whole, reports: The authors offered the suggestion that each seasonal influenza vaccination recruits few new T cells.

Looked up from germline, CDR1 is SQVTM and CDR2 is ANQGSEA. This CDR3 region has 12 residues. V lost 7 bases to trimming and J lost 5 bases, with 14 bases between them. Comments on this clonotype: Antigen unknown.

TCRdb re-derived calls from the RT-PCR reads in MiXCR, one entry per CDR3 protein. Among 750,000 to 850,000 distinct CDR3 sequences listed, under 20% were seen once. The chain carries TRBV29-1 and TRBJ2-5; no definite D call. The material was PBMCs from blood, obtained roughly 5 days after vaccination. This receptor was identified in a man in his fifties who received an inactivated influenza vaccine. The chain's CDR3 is CSATTVWETQYF. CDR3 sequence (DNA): TGCAGCGCAACGACGGTTTGGGAGACCCAGTACTTC.